The present T cell receptor (beta chain) was sequenced within a study of T cells after posttransplantation cyclophosphamide. The data were produced by immunoSEQ multiplex PCR, yet TCRdb's version contains in-frame clones alone and is incomplete. In total the sample includes approximately 7,300 clones, none of them seen once. This clone was recorded at least ten times. The antigen is undetermined. Busulfan-fludarabine conditioning, marrow transplant, and cyclophosphamide on days +3 and +4 were administered. Overall study results and limits: Donor-recipient repertoire similarity was low at 1-2 months, rising over year one.

The material sequenced was PBMCs, taken after allogeneic stem cell transplant with posttransplant cyclophosphamide. The source is a female patient in her fifties or sixties who received an allogeneic stem cell transplant from an unrelated donor, was CMV-positive, and had acute GVHD only. The graft donor may be the source of some T cells.

This CDR3 is CASSISDRAINQPQHF. The CDR3 DNA is TGTGCCAGTAGTATCTCGGACAGGGCGATCAATCAGCCCCAGCATTTT. This chain uses TRBV19 with TRBJ1-5, with 8 bases matching TRBD1. From germline, CDR1 is LNHDA and CDR2 SQIVND (reference sequence). J gave up 3 bases and V 3 bases, and 7 bases lay outside the gene matches. The CDR3 consists of 16 residues.